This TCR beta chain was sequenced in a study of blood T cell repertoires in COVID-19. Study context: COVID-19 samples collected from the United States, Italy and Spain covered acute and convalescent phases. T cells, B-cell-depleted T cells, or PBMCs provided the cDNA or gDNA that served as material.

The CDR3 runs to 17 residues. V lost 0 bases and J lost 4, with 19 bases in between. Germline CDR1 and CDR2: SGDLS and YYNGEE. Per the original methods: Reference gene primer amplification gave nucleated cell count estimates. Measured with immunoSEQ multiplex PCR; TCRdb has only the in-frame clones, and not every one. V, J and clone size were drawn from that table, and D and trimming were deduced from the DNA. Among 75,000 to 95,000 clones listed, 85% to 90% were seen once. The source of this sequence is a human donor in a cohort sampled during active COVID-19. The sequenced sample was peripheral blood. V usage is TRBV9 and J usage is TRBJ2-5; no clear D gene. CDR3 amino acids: CASSVGGGSGGGETQYF. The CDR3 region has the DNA TGTGCCAGCAGCGTAGGCGGCGGATCGGGTGGCGGAGAGACCCAGTACTTC.